This T cell receptor (beta chain) was identified in a study of cytomegalovirus exposure and HLA in healthy donors. As for the study in general: HLA-typed donors contributed around 85 million unique TCRs, which were held in an early data release. General study points: Some TCR beta chains (more than 150 of them) were listed as cytomegalovirus-associated.

At the time of sampling, donors were nominally healthy, though unrecorded immune exposures were likely. Researchers ran the PCR with 60 Vbeta and 13 Jbeta primers. Using immunoSEQ multiplex PCR, the repertoire was profiled, and TCRdb retains in-frame clones only, with some absent. The repertoire holds just over 150,000 clones, 84% seen once, with roughly 6.7% in the top ten. Per the germline V gene, CDR1 is SGDLS and CDR2 is YYNGEE. This CDR3 has 13 residues. The junction had 10 bases not matched to a gene; V was cut back by 4 bases and J by 10 bases. In the case of this clone: Its antigen is currently unknown.

The source is a man aged 45 to 65 in good health and CMV-seropositive. The chain uses TRBV9 and TRBJ1-1; 7 bases are shared with TRBD1. The sequencing input was PBMCs. The CDR3 protein is CASSLGQVNRAFF. CDR3 DNA: TGTGCCAGCAGCCTCGGACAGGTAAATAGAGCTTTCTTT.